The TCR beta chain under discussion was sequenced for a study of human T cells and chemical hapten exposure. About the research overall: Minor volume differences among pooled libraries chiefly drove per-sample TCR yield variation.

Study-wide results and caveats: Alopecia in the donors means their immune response may deviate from healthy people's.

Indicated time point: patch test 1, 2 weeks after DPC sensitization. Described treatment: therapeutic diphenylcyclopropenone sensitization with weekly scalp DPC. The library labeled individual cDNA molecules by adding unique molecular identifiers to them. Study processing details: With a range of about 20,000 to 700,000, the median per sample was roughly 91,000 TCRs. TCRdb used MiXCR to reprocess the RACE reads, holding one entry per CDR3 protein. These V and J calls derive from TCRdb rather than the authors' analysis. Among approximately 90,000 distinct CDR3 sequences listed, about 10% were seen once. Trimming cost V 3 bases and J 5 bases, with 11 bases left between them. The CDR3 contains 12 residues. Germline CDR1 reads DFQATT; CDR2 reads SNEGSKA (reference sequence). This clonotype was seen ten or more times. Its antigen is currently unknown.

This receptor was obtained from a man in his forties with alopecia areata. Some clones in this sample may be carry-over from other donors' samples. The V call is TRBV20-1, the J call TRBJ2-7, with D perhaps TRBD1 (5 bases). This material consisted of whole blood, taken in connection with sensitization to the hapten diphenylcyclopropenone (DPC). The DNA of the CDR3 is TGCAGTGCTAGTGACGACAGAAACGAGCAGTACTTC. Translation: CSASDDRNEQYF.